This entry lists 10 T cell receptor beta chains sequenced from one sample in a study of blood T cell repertoires in COVID-19. The table came from immunoSEQ multiplex PCR; TCRdb's copy has only in-frame clones and leaves some out. Seen here are nearly 200,000 clones, 70% to 90% observed once, and the top ten hold around 0.76%. The specimen sequenced was peripheral blood. All receptors derive from a woman in her 70s with acute or convalescent COVID-19.

The chain employs TRBV28 and TRBJ2-7; TRBD1 might be the D (5 bases). V lost 5 bases, J lost 0 bases, and 14 bases lay in between. This CDR3 is built from 15 residues. From germline, CDR1 is MDHEN and CDR2 SYDVKM. CDR3 amino acids: CASSTRVPRSYEQYF. The DNA of the CDR3 is TGTGCCAGCAGTACCAGGGTGCCCCGCTCCTACGAGCAGTACTTC. Looking up the rest from reference TRBV28 and TRBJ2-7 gives the full variable domain: DVKVTQSSRYLVKRTGEKVFLECVQDMDHENMFWYRQDPGLGLRLIYFSYDVKMKEKGDIPEGYSVSREKKERFSLILESASTNQTSMYLCASSTRVPRSYEQYFGPGTRLTVT.

The chain uses TRBV6-6 and TRBJ2-3; D perhaps matches TRBD2 (6 bases). V lost 7 bases and J lost 5, with 16 bases in between. The germline V gene encodes CDR1 MNHNY and CDR2 SVGAGI (reference sequence). The CDR3 is 14 residues long. The CDR3 region is CASNGGSRRDTQYF. The CDR3 DNA reads TGTGCCAGCAACGGAGGGTCTCGGAGAGATACGCAGTATTTT.

The gene calls are TRBV3-1 (or the pseudogene TRBV3-2) and TRBJ1-5, with 7 positions matching TRBD1. V shed 0 bases and J 4 bases; nucleotides not matched to a gene: 6. The CDR3 extends over 16 amino acids. Germline values: CDR1 LGHDT, CDR2 YNNKEL (reference sequence). CDR3 protein: CASSQDLGTANQPQHF. CDR3 in DNA: TGTGCCAGCAGCCAAGATCTTGGGACAGCAAATCAGCCCCAGCATTTT.

DNA of the CDR3: TGTGCCAGCAGCTTAGACAGGGCCTCTGGGGCCAACGTCCTGACTTTC. It yields the protein CASSLDRASGANVLTF. This chain links TRBV7-2 with TRBJ2-6, with D maybe TRBD1 (6 bases). V lost 1 base, J lost 0 bases, and 7 bases lay in between. From germline, CDR1 is SGHTA and CDR2 FQGNSA. This CDR3 comprises 16 residues.

The chain uses TRBV7-2 and TRBJ2-5; 7 bases fit TRBD2. Per germline, CDR1 SGHTA and CDR2 FQGNSA. The CDR3 spans 14 residues. J was trimmed by 1 base and V by 3 bases; bases with no gene match: 2. The chain's CDR3 is CASSLGRVQETQYF. CDR3 nucleotide sequence: TGTGCCAGCAGCTTGGGGAGGGTCCAAGAGACCCAGTACTTC. The variable domain in full, completed from reference TRBV7-2 and TRBJ2-5, reads GAGVSQSPSNKVTEKGKDVELRCDPISGHTALYWYRQSLGQGLEFLIYFQGNSAPDKSGLPSDRFSAERTGGSVSTLTIQRTQQEDSAVYLCASSLGRVQETQYFGPGTRLLVL.

The chain is built from TRBV7-8 and TRBJ1-3; D is uncertain. Between the trimmed V and J ends, which lost 8 bases and 3 bases, there was a span of 5 bases. The CDR3 is 11 amino acids. Germline assignment: CDR1 SGHVS and CDR2 FQNEAQ. The CDR3, as DNA: TGTGCCAGCGCGAATGGAAACACCATATATTTT. It specifies CASANGNTIYF.

V usage is TRBV19 and J usage is TRBJ1-5; D might be TRBD1 (6 bases). Trimming removed 4 bases at V and 4 bases at J, with 11 bases between. The CDR3 covers 14 residues. The germline V gene encodes CDR1 LNHDA and CDR2 SQIVND (reference sequence). The CDR3 DNA is TGTGCCAGTAGTACAAGGGACAAAAATCAGCCCCAGCATTTT. It translates to CASSTRDKNQPQHF. The entire variable domain, with the rest obtained from reference TRBV19 and TRBJ1-5, is as follows: DGGITQSPKYLFRKEGQNVTLSCEQNLNHDAMYWYRQDPGQGLRLIYYSQIVNDFQKGDIAEGYSVSREKKESFPLTVTSAQKNPTAFYLCASSTRDKNQPQHFGDGTRLSIL.

This clone has more than one count but fewer than ten. V is TRBV28 and J is TRBJ2-7, with D possibly TRBD1 on 5 matching bases. V shed 7 bases and J shed 0 bases, with 16 bases lying between them. Germline V CDR1 and CDR2: MDHEN, SYDVKM. CDR3 length equals 15 residues. CDR3 protein: CASIKTRTSSYEQYF. DNA for the CDR3: TGTGCCAGCATCAAAACGCGGACAAGCTCCTACGAGCAGTACTTC.

V and J are TRBV28 and TRBJ2-7; 8 bases are a match to TRBD1. Germline V gives CDR1 MDHEN, CDR2 SYDVKM. V shed 3 bases and J 5 bases; nucleotides not matched to a gene: 9. The CDR3 sequence is 15 residues long. As DNA, the CDR3 is TGTGCCAGCAGTTTCTCCCTTCCAGGGGGCCACGAGCAGTACTTC. It translates to CASSFSLPGGHEQYF. The whole variable domain, remainder taken from reference TRBV28 and TRBJ2-7, is DVKVTQSSRYLVKRTGEKVFLECVQDMDHENMFWYRQDPGLGLRLIYFSYDVKMKEKGDIPEGYSVSREKKERFSLILESASTNQTSMYLCASSFSLPGGHEQYFGPGTRLTVT.

The chain recombines TRBV11-3 with TRBJ1-1; possibly TRBD1 for D (6 bases). CDR3 length: 14 amino acids. The germline gives CDR1 SGHNT, CDR2 YENEEA. Trimming removed 5 bases from V and 8 bases from J, with 18 bases in between. The CDR3 here is CASSKRQGMGEAFF. The CDR3 coding sequence is TGTGCCAGCAGCAAACGTCAGGGGATGGGGGAAGCTTTCTTT.